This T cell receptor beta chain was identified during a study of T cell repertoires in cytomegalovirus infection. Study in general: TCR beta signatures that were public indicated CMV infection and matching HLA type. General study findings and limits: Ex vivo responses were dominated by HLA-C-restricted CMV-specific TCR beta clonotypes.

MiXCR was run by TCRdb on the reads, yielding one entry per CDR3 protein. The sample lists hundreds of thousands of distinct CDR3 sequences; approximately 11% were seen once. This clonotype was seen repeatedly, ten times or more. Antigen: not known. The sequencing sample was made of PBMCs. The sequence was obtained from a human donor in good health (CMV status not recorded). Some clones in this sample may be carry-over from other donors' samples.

CDR3 in DNA: TGTGCCAGCAGTCCGGACAGCTATGGCTACACCTTC. Amino acids: CASSPDSYGYTF. V is TRBV6-6 and J is TRBJ1-2, with a possible D match to TRBD1 (6 bases). The germline CDR1 and CDR2 sequences are MNHNY and SVGAGI (reference sequence). This CDR3 spans 12 amino acids. Trimming left V 5 bases short and J 4 bases short, with 8 bases between.